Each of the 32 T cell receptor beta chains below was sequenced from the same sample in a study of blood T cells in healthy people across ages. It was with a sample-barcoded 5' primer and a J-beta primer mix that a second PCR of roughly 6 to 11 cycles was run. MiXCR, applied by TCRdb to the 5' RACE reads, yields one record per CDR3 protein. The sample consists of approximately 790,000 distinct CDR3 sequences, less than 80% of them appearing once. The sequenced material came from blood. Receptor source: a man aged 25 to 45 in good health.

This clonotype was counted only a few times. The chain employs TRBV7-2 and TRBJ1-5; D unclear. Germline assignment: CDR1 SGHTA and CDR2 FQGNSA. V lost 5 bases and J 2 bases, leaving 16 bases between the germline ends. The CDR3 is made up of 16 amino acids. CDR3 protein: CASSPPGGNGNQPQHF. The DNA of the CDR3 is TGTGCCAGCAGCCCCCCCGGAGGGAATGGCAATCAGCCCCAGCATTTT.

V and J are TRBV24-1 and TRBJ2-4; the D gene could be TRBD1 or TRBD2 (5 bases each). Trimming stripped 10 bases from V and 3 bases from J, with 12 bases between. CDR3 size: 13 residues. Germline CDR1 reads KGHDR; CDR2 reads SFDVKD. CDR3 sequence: CATGDLDKNIQYF. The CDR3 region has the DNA TGTGCCACAGGGGACCTTGACAAAAACATTCAGTACTTC.

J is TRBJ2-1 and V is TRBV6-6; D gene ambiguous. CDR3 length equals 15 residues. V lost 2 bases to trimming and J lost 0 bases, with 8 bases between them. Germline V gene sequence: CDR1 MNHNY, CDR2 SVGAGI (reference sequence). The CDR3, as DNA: TGTGCCAGCAGTTACGAGTCCTACTCCTACAATGAGCAGTTCTTC. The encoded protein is CASSYESYSYNEQFF.

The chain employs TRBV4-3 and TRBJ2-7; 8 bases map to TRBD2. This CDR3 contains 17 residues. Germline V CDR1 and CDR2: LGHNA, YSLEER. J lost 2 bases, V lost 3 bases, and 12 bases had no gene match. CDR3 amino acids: CASSQIGGDALAYEQYF. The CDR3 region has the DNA TGCGCCAGCAGCCAGATCGGGGGGGACGCTCTGGCCTACGAGCAGTACTTC.

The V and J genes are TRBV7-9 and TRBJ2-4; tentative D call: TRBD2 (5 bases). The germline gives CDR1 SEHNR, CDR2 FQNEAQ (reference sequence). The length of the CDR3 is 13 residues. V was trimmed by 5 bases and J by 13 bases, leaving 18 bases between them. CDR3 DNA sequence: TGTGCCAGCAGCCCCCGGGGTTCAAGGGAGCAGTACTTC. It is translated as CASSPRGSREQYF.

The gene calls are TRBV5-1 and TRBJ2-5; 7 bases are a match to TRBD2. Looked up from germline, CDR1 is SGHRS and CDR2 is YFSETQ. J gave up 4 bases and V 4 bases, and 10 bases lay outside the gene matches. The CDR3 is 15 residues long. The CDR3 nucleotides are TGCGCCAGCAGCGATCACAGGTCGGGGGGAGAGACCCAGTACTTC. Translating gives CASSDHRSGGETQYF.

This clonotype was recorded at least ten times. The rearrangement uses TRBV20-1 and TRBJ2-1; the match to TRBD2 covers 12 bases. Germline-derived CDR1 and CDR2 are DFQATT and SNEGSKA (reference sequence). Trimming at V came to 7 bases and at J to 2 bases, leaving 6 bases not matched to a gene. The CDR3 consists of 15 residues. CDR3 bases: TGCAGTGGTCCTAGCGGGGGGGCCGCCTACAATGAGCAGTTCTTC. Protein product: CSGPSGGAAYNEQFF.

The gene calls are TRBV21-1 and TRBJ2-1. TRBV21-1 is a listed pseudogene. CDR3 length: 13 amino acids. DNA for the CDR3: TGTGCCAGCAGCTTGCCGAAGCGCAATGAGCAGTTCTTC. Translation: CASSLPKRNEQFF.

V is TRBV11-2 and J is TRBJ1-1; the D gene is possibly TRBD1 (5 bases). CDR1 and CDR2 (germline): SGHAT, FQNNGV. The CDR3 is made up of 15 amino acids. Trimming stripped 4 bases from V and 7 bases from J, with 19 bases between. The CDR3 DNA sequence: TGTGCCAGCAGCTGGCCAGGGACTTCTATGGGTGAAGCTTTCTTT. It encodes CASSWPGTSMGEAFF.

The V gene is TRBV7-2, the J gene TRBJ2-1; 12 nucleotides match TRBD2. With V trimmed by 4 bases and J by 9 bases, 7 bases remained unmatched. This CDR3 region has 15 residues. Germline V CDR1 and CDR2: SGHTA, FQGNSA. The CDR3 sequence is CASSSLPGLAGEQFF. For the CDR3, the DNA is TGTGCCAGCAGCTCTTTACCGGGACTAGCGGGTGAGCAGTTCTTC.

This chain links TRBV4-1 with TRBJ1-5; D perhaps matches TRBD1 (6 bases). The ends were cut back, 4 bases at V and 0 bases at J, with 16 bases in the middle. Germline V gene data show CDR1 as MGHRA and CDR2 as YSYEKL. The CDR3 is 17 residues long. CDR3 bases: TGCGCCAGCAGCCCTTGGGACACATCGAATAGCAATCAGCCCCAGCATTTT. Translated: CASSPWDTSNSNQPQHF.

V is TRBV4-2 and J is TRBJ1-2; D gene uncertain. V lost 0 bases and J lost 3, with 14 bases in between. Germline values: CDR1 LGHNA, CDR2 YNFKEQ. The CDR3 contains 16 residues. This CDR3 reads CASSQDRASFDYGYTF. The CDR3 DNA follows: TGTGCCAGCAGCCAAGATCGGGCCAGCTTCGACTATGGCTACACCTTC.

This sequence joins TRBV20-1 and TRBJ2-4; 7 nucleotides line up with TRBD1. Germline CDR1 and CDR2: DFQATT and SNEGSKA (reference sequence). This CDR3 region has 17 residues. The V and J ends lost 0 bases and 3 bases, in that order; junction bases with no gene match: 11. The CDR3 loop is CSARDPWDSDFKNIQYF. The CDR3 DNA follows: TGCAGTGCTAGAGATCCCTGGGACAGCGATTTCAAAAACATTCAGTACTTC.

In DNA form, the CDR3 reads TGTGCCAGCAGCTGGACAAGACCCTACGAGCAGTACTTC. Its translation: CASSWTRPYEQYF. The J gene is TRBJ2-7, the V gene TRBV3-1; D may be TRBD1 (5 bases). The germline V gene encodes CDR1 LGHDT and CDR2 YNNKEL (reference sequence). Trimming took off 5 bases at V and 2 bases at J, with 10 bases between the two ends. There are 13 residues in the CDR3.

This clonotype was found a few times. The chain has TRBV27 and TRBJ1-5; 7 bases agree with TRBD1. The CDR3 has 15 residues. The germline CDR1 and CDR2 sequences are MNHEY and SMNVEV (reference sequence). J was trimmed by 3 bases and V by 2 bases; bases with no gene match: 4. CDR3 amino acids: CASSLRGQFNQPQHF. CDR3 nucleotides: TGTGCCAGCAGTTTACGGGGACAGTTCAATCAGCCCCAGCATTTT.

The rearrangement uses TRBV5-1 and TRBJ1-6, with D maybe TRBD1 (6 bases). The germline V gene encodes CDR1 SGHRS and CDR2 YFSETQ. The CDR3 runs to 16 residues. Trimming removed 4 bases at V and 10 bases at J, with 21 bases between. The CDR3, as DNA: TGCGCCAGCAGCCCCGGTTGGCAGGGGCAGGTGTCACCCCTCCACTTT. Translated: CASSPGWQGQVSPLHF. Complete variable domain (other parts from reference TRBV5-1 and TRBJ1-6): KAGVTQTPRYLIKTRGQQVTLSCSPISGHRSVSWYQQTPGQGLQFLFEYFSETQRNKGNFPGRFSGRQFSNSRSEMNVSTLELGDSALYLCASSPGWQGQVSPLHFGNGTRLTVT.

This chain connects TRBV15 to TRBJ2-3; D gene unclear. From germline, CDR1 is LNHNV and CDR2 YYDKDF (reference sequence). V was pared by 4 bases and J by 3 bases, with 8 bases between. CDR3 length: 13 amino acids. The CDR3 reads CATSTPITDTQYF. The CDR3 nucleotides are TGTGCCACCAGCACCCCAATAACAGATACGCAGTATTTT.

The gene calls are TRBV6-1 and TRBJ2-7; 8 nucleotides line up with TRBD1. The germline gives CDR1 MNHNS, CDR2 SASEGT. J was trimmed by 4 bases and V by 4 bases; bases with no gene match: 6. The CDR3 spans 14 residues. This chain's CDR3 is CASSGGQAIYEQYF. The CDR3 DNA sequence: TGTGCCAGCAGTGGGGGACAGGCGATATACGAGCAGTACTTC.

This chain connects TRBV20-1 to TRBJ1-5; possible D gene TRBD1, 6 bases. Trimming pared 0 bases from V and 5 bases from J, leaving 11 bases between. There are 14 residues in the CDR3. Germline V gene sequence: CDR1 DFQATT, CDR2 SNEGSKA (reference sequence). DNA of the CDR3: TGCAGTGCTAGAGATCGGGGGGGCTATCAGCCCCAGCATTTT. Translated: CSARDRGGYQPQHF.

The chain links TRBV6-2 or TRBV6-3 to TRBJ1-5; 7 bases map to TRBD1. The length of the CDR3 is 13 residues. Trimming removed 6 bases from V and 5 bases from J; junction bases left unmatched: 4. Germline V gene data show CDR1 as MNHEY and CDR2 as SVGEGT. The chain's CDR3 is CASRDREDQPQHF. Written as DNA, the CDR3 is TGTGCCAGCAGAGACAGGGAAGATCAGCCCCAGCATTTT.

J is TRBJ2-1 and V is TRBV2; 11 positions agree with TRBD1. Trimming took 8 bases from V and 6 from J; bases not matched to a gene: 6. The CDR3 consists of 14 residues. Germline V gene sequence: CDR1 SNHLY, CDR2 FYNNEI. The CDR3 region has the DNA TGTGCCAGCGAAAGGGACAGGGGGGTCAATGAGCAGTTCTTC. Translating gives CASERDRGVNEQFF.

The CDR3 spells CSAQSLGGRTVDTQYF. The CDR3 DNA follows: TGCAGTGCTCAAAGCTTAGGGGGCCGGACGGTAGATACGCAGTATTTT. The J gene is TRBJ2-3, the V gene TRBV20-1; 7 nucleotides agree with TRBD1. The CDR3 runs 16 residues. The junction had 16 bases not matched to a gene; V was cut back by 5 bases and J by 5 bases. Germline V gene data show CDR1 as DFQATT and CDR2 as SNEGSKA (reference sequence).

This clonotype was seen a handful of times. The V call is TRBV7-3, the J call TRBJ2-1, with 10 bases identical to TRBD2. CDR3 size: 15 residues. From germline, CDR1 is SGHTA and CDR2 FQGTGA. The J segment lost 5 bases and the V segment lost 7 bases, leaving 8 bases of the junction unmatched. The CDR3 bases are TGTGCCAGCACCGCCCTAGCGGGGGCAAACAATGAGCAGTTCTTC. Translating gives CASTALAGANNEQFF. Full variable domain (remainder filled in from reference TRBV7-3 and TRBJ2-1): GAGVSQTPSNKVTEKGKYVELRCDPISGHTALYWYRQSLGQGPEFLIYFQGTGAADDSGLPNDRFFAVRPEGSVSTLKIQRTERGDSAVYLCASTALAGANNEQFFGPGTRLTVL.

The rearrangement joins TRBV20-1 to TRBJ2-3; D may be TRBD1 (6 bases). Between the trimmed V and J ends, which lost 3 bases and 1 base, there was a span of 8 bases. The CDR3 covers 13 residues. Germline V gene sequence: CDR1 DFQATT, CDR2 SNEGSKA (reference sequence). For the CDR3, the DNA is TGCAGTGCTAGGGACAGCGGCACAGATACGCAGTATTTT. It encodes CSARDSGTDTQYF.

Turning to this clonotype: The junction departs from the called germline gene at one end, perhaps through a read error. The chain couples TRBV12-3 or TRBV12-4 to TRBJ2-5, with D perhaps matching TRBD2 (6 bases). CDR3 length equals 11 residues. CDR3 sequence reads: CTSSLTGLQYF. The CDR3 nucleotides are TGTACCAGCAGTTTAACGGGACTTCAGTACTTC.

Written as DNA, the CDR3 is TGTGCCAGCAGCTTGGAGGGGGCTGGTAAGACTTTCTTT. Its protein is CASSLEGAGKTFF. This chain connects TRBV5-6 to TRBJ1-1; the match to TRBD1 covers 7 bases. The CDR3 runs 13 residues. Germline V lookup: CDR1 SGHDT, CDR2 YYEEEE. V lost 0 bases and J lost 12; bases outside the gene matches: 8.

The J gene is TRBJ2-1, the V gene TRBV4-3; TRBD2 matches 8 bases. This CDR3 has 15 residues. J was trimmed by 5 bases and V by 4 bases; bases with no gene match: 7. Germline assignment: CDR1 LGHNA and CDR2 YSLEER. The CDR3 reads CASSPGLATHNEQFF. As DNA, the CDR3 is TGCGCCAGCAGCCCCGGACTAGCTACCCACAATGAGCAGTTCTTC.

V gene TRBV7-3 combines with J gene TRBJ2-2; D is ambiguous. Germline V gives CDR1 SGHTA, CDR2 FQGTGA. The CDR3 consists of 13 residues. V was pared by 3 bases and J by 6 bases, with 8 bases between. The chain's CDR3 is CASSFFIAGELFF. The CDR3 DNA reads TGTGCCAGCAGCTTTTTTATCGCCGGGGAGCTGTTTTTT.

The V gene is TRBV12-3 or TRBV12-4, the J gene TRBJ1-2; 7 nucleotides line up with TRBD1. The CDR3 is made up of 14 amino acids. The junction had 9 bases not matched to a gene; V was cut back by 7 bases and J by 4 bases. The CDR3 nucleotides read TGTGCCAGCACCGAAAGGACAGGCGGCTATGGCTACACCTTC. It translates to CASTERTGGYGYTF.

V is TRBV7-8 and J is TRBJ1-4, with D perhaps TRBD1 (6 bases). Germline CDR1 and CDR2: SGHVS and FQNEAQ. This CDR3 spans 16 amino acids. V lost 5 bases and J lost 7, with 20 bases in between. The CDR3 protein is CASSPRVQGRLEKLFF. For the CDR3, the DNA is TGTGCCAGCAGCCCTCGGGTACAGGGCCGCCTTGAAAAACTGTTTTTT.

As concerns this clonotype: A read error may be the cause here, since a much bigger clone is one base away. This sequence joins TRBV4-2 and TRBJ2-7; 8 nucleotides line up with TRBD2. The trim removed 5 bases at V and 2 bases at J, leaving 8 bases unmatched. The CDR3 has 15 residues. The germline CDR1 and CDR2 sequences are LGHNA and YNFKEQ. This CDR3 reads CASSSGSGATYEQYF. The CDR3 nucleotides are TGTGCCAGCAGCTCGGGTAGCGGGGCGACCTACGAGCAGTACTTC.

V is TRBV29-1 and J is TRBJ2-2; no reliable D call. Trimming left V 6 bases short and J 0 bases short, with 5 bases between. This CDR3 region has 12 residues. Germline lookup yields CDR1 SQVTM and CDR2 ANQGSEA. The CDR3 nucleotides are TGCAGCGTCCGGTCGAACACCGGGGAGCTGTTTTTT. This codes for CSVRSNTGELFF.